These 18 T cell receptor beta chains originate from one sample sequenced in a study of blood T cell repertoires in COVID-19 (dated by TCRdb to about 2020). Library creation used the immunoSEQ multiplex PCR assay. As stored in TCRdb, this immuneACCESS dataset retains in-frame rearrangements with V and J assigned. A fraction of the clones does not appear; measured against another copy, unresolved V genes explain less than half of the discrepancy, and the remainder lacks a known reason. The sample records 220,000 or so clones, 80% of which are singletons. The biggest ten clones account for around 5.8% of the sample. The sample comprised peripheral blood. The source is a woman in her seventies with acute or convalescent COVID-19.

DNA for the CDR3: TGTGCCATACGGACTGACGGACCCTACGAGCAGTACTTC. Translation: CAIRTDGPYEQYF. This chain uses TRBV10-3 with TRBJ2-7, with D possibly matching TRBD2 (5 bases). Germline-derived CDR1 and CDR2 are ENHRY and SYGVKD. This CDR3 has 13 amino acids. V was clipped by 9 bases and J by 2 bases, with 14 bases between them.

This clone was found a few times. The V and J genes are TRBV28 and TRBJ1-3, with D perhaps TRBD1 (6 bases). In germline, CDR1 is MDHEN, CDR2 SYDVKM. The CDR3 contains 13 residues. Trimming stripped 6 bases from V and 4 bases from J, with 10 bases between. The CDR3 loop reads CASRTGSGNTIYF. In nucleotides, the CDR3 is TGTGCCAGCAGAACAGGGTCCGGAAACACCATATATTTT.

Only a few counts were recorded for this clone. CDR3 amino acids: CASSRQGNTEAFF. In DNA, the CDR3 is TGTGCCAGCTCCCGACAGGGTAACACTGAAGCTTTCTTT. The chain carries TRBV18 and TRBJ1-1; 7 nucleotides line up with TRBD1. The ends lost 6 bases at V and 2 bases at J; junction bases unmatched: 3. Germline V gives CDR1 KGHSH, CDR2 LQKENI. The CDR3 has 13 amino acids.

The rearrangement uses TRBV6-5 and TRBJ1-5; D gene ambiguous. Germline CDR1 is MNHEY and CDR2 is SVGAGI. Between the trimmed V and J ends, which lost 0 bases and 3 bases, there was a span of 6 bases. The CDR3 is 14 residues long. This CDR3 is CASSYSGLNQPQHF. The CDR3 nucleotides read TGTGCCAGCAGTTACTCGGGCCTCAATCAGCCCCAGCATTTT.

V gene TRBV29-1 combines with J gene TRBJ1-1; possibly TRBD1 for D (5 bases). Trimming took off 4 bases at V and 1 base at J, with 16 bases between the two ends. CDR3 length: 15 residues. Germline values: CDR1 SQVTM, CDR2 ANQGSEA. DNA of the CDR3: TGCAGCGTTGGCCCCGTCTTAGGACAGAACACTGAAGCTTTCTTT. Amino acids: CSVGPVLGQNTEAFF. Drawing the rest from reference TRBV29-1 and TRBJ1-1, the complete variable domain is SAVISQKPSRDICQRGTSLTIQCQVDSQVTMMFWYRQQPGQSLTLIATANQGSEATYESGFVIDKFPISRPNLTFSTLTVSNMSPEDSSIYLCSVGPVLGQNTEAFFGQGTRLTVV.

The CDR3 nucleotides read TGTGCCAGCAGGCCCGGACGACTAGGTCGGAATGAGCAGTTCTTC. This codes for CASRPGRLGRNEQFF. This chain connects TRBV13 to TRBJ2-1, with a possible D match to TRBD2 (6 bases). Germline CDR1 reads PRHDT; CDR2 reads FYEKMQ (reference sequence). The length of the CDR3 is 15 residues. Trimming took 6 bases from V and 7 from J, leaving 19 bases between them.

V and J are TRBV5-4 and TRBJ2-3; D may be TRBD1 (6 bases). The germline gives CDR1 SGHNT, CDR2 YYREEE (reference sequence). The CDR3 contains 13 residues. Trimming cost V 3 bases and J 7 bases, with 12 bases left between them. Written as DNA, the CDR3 is TGTGCCAGCAGCTCGGACAGACGGAATACGCAGTATTTT. Its translation: CASSSDRRNTQYF.

The genes are TRBV18 and TRBJ1-4; weak D call: TRBD1 (5 bases). The V end lost 4 bases, the J end lost 3 bases, and 18 bases lay between the germline ends. The CDR3 loop spans 17 amino acids. The germline gives CDR1 KGHSH, CDR2 LQKENI. The CDR3 protein is CASSLQGTSQANEKLFF. CDR3 nucleotide sequence: TGTGCCAGCTCACTCCAGGGAACAAGTCAAGCTAATGAAAAACTGTTTTTT.

V usage is TRBV28 and J usage is TRBJ1-5; TRBD1 agrees at 10 bases. In germline, CDR1 is MDHEN, CDR2 SYDVKM. Trimming at V came to 1 base and at J to 6 bases, leaving 6 bases not matched to a gene. This CDR3 is 16 amino acids long. The CDR3 sequence is CASSLYLGQGSQPQHF. CDR3 bases: TGTGCCAGCAGTTTATACCTGGGACAGGGGAGTCAGCCCCAGCATTTT.

J is TRBJ2-7 and V is TRBV10-3, with D maybe TRBD1 (5 bases). The V gene lost 0 bases and the J gene lost 0 bases, with 12 bases spanning the gap. Germline CDR1 is ENHRY and CDR2 is SYGVKD. CDR3 length: 16 amino acids. In DNA, the CDR3 is TGTGCCATCAGTGAGTCGGAGCAGACAGTCTCCTACGAGCAGTACTTC. Its protein is CAISESEQTVSYEQYF.

This clone occurred once. The rearrangement links TRBV5-4 to TRBJ1-5, with no clear D. The length of the CDR3 is 17 residues. Between the trimmed V and J ends, which lost 5 bases and 5 bases, there was a span of 23 bases. From germline, CDR1 is SGHNT and CDR2 YYREEE (reference sequence). Written as DNA, the CDR3 is TGTGCCAGCAGTAATATGGCGGAGGGAGGATCGGATCAGCCCCAGCATTTT. This gives the protein CASSNMAEGGSDQPQHF.

The rearrangement joins TRBV5-6 to TRBJ2-2; TRBD2 aligns across 8 bases. V lost 1 base, J lost 6 bases, and 8 bases stayed unmatched. CDR1 and CDR2 (germline): SGHDT, YYEEEE. CDR3 size: 16 residues. CDR3 sequence reads: CASSLWREDRAGELFF. The CDR3 DNA reads as TGTGCCAGCAGCTTGTGGCGGGAGGACCGGGCCGGGGAGCTGTTTTTT.

V usage is TRBV10-3 and J usage is TRBJ2-7; D remains ambiguous. This CDR3 spans 13 amino acids. Germline lookup yields CDR1 ENHRY and CDR2 SYGVKD. The V end was cut by 7 bases, the J end by 6 bases, with 16 bases between. The CDR3 bases are TGTGCCATCACCCAGAGAGGCAGTGGCGAGCAGTACTTC. Residues: CAITQRGSGEQYF.

This clone came up a few times. This chain joins TRBV19 and TRBJ2-1; TRBD1 might be the D (5 bases). V lost 7 bases to trimming and J lost 8 bases, with 6 bases between them. Germline CDR1 reads LNHDA; CDR2 reads SQIVND (reference sequence). This CDR3 spans 10 amino acids. The CDR3 spells CASKGYEQFF. The CDR3 nucleotides read TGTGCCAGTAAGGGGTATGAGCAGTTCTTC.

The J gene is TRBJ1-6, the V gene TRBV2; a weak D match, TRBD1 (6 bases). The V and J ends lost 7 bases and 8 bases respectively, with 12 bases between them. Germline V gives CDR1 SNHLY, CDR2 FYNNEI. The CDR3 is 13 amino acids. The CDR3 sequence is CASTGQSYSPLHF. CDR3 coding DNA: TGTGCCAGCACCGGACAGTCTTATTCACCCCTCCACTTT. Drawing the rest from reference TRBV2 and TRBJ1-6, the complete variable domain is EPEVTQTPSHQVTQMGQEVILRCVPISNHLYFYWYRQILGQKVEFLVSFYNNEISEKSEIFDDQFSVERPDGSNFTLKIRSTKLEDSAMYFCASTGQSYSPLHFGNGTRLTVT.

V gene TRBV5-1 combines with J gene TRBJ1-4; 8 nucleotides align to TRBD1. Germline values: CDR1 SGHRS, CDR2 YFSETQ. Losses at the gene ends were 1 base for V and 6 bases for J; bases not matched to a gene: 11. The CDR3 has 17 residues. Here the CDR3 reads CASSLYMRTGNDEKLFF. The CDR3, as DNA: TGCGCCAGCAGCTTGTATATGAGGACAGGGAATGATGAAAAACTGTTTTTT.

This clone was seen only a few times. The chain is built from TRBV6-5 and TRBJ1-1; 7 bases line up with TRBD1. Trimming took 6 bases from V and 10 from J; bases not matched to a gene: 17. The CDR3 covers 15 residues. From germline, CDR1 is MNHEY and CDR2 SVGAGI. DNA of the CDR3: TGTGCCAGCAGCCCCGCGACGCTGACAGGGTCCAGAGCTTTCTTT. It translates to CASSPATLTGSRAFF.

This chain uses TRBV19 with TRBJ1-2; 7 bases fit TRBD1. Unmatched junction bases numbered 6, after V lost 7 bases and J lost 4 bases. Germline V gene data show CDR1 as LNHDA and CDR2 as SQIVND (reference sequence). The CDR3 has 13 amino acids. The CDR3 loop is CASNPGGTYGYTF. In DNA, the CDR3 is TGTGCCAGTAATCCAGGGGGGACCTATGGCTACACCTTC.